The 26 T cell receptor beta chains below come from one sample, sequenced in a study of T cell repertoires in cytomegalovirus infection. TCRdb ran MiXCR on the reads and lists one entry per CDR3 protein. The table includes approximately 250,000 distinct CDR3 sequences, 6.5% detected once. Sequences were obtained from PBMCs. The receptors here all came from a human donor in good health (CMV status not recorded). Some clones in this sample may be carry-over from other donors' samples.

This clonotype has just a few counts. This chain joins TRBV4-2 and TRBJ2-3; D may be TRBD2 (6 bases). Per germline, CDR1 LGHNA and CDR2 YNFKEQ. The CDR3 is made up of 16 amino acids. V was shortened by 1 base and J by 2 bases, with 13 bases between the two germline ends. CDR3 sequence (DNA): TGTGCCAGCAGCCAAGGGTTGGCTAGCGACACAGATACGCAGTATTTT. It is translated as CASSQGLASDTDTQYF.

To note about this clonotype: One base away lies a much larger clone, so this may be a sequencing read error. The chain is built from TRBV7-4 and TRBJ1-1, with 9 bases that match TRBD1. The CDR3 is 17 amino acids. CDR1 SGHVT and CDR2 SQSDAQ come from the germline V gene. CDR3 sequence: CVSSSDGQGRMNTEAFF. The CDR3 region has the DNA TGTGTCAGCAGCTCAGACGGACAGGGGCGGATGAACACTGAAGCTTTCTTT.

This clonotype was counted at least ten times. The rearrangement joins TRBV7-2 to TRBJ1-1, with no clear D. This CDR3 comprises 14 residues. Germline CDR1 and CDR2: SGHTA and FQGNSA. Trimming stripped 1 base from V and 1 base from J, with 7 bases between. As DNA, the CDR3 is TGTGCCAGCAGCTTAGGAGCAGGGAACACTGAAGCTTTCTTT. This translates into CASSLGAGNTEAFF. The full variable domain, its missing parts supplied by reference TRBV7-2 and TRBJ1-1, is GAGVSQSPSNKVTEKGKDVELRCDPISGHTALYWYRQSLGQGLEFLIYFQGNSAPDKSGLPSDRFSAERTGGSVSTLTIQRTQQEDSAVYLCASSLGAGNTEAFFGQGTRLTVV.

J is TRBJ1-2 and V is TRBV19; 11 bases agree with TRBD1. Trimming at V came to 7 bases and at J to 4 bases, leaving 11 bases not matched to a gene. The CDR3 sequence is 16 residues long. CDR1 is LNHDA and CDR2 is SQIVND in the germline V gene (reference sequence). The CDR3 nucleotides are TGTGCCAGTACAGCCTCGTGGGACAGGGGGATCTATGGCTACACCTTC. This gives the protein CASTASWDRGIYGYTF.

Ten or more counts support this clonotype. CDR3 amino acids: CASSWGRFEAFF. CDR3 bases: TGTGCCAGCAGTTGGGGCAGGTTTGAAGCTTTCTTT. This rearrangement joins TRBV12-3 or TRBV12-4 to TRBJ1-1, with D maybe TRBD1 (5 bases). This CDR3 comprises 12 residues. V lost 4 bases and J lost 7, with 10 bases in between.

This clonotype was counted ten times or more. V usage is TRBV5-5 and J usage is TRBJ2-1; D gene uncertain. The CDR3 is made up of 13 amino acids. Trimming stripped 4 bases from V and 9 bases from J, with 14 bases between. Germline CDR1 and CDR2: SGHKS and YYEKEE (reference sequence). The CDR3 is CASSRPRNSEQFF. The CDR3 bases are TGTGCCAGCAGCCGCCCTCGGAACAGTGAGCAGTTCTTC.

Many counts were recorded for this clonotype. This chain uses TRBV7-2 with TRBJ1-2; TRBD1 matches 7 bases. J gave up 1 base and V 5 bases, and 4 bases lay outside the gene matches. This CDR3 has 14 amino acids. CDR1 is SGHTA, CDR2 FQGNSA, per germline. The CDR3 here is CASSLDRSNYGYTF. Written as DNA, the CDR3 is TGTGCCAGCAGCCTGGACAGGAGTAACTATGGCTACACCTTC.

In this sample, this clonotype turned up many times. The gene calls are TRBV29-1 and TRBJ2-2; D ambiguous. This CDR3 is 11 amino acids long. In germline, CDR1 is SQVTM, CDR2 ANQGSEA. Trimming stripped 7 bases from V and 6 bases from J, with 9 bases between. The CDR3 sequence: CSAAEPGELFF. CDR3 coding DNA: TGCAGCGCCGCGGAGCCCGGGGAGCTGTTTTTT.

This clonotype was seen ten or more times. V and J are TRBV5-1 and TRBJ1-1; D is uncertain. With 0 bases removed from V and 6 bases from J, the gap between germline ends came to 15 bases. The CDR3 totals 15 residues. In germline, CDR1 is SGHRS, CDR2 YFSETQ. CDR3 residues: CASSLGSVLDAEAFF. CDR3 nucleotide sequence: TGCGCCAGCAGCTTGGGTTCGGTCCTTGATGCTGAAGCTTTCTTT.

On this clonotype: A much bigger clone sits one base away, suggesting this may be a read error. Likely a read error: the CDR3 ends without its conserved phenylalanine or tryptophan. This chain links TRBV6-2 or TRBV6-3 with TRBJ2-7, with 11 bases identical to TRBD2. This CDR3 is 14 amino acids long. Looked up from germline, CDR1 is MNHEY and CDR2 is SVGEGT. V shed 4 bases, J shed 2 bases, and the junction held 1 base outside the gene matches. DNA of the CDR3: TGTGCCAGCAGTTTGACTAGCGGGGCCTACGAGCAGTACCTC. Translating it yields CASSLTSGAYEQYL.

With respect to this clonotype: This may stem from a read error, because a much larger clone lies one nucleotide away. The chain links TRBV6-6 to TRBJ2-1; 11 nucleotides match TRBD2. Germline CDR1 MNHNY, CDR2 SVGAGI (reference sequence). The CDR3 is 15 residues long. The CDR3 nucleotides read TGTGCCAGCAAGGCTAGCGGGGGGTCCTACAATGAGCGGTTCTTC. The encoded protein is CASKASGGSYNERFF.

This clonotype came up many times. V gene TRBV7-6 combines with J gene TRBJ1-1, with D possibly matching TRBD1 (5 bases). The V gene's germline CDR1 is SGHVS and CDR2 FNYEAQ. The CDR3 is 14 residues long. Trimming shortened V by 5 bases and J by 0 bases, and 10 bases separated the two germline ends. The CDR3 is CASSLRAVNTEAFF. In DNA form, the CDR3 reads TGTGCCAGCAGCCTCAGGGCGGTGAACACTGAAGCTTTCTTT. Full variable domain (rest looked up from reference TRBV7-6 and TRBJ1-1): GAGVSQSPRYKVTKRGQDVALRCDPISGHVSLYWYRQALGQGPEFLTYFNYEAQQDKSGLPNDRFSAERPEGSISTLTIQRTEQRDSAMYRCASSLRAVNTEAFFGQGTRLTVV.

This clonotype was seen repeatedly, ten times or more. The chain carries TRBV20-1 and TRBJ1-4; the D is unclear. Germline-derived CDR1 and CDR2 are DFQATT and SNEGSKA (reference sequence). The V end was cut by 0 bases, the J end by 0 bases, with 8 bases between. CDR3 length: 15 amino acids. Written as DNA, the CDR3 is TGCAGTGCTAGAGACGCAGGTTCAACTAATGAAAAACTGTTTTTT. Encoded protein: CSARDAGSTNEKLFF.

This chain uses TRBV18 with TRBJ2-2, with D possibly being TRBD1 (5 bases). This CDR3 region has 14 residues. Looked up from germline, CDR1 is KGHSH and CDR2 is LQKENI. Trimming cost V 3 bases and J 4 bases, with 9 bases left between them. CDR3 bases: TGTGCCAGCTCACCCGACAGTACCACCGGGGAGCTGTTTTTT. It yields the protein CASSPDSTTGELFF. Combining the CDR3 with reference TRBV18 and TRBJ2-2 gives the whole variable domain NAGVMQNPRHLVRRRGQEARLRCSPMKGHSHVYWYRQLPEEGLKFMVYLQKENIIDESGMPKERFSAEFPKEGPSILRIQQVVRGDSAAYFCASSPDSTTGELFFGEGSRLTVL.

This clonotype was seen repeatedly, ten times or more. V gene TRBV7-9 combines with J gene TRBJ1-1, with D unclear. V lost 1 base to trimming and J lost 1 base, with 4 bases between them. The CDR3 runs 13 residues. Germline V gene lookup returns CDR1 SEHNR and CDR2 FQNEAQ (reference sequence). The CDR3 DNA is TGTGCCAGCAGCTTAGTACAGAACACTGAAGCTTTCTTT. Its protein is CASSLVQNTEAFF.

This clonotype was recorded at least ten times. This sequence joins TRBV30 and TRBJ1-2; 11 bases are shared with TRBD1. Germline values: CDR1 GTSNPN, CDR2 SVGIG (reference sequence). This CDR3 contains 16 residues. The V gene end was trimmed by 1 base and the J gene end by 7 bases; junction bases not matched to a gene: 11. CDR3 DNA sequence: TGTGCCTGGAGTGCGGGAGGACAGGGGGCGCTTGGTGGCTACACCTTC. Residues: CAWSAGGQGALGGYTF.

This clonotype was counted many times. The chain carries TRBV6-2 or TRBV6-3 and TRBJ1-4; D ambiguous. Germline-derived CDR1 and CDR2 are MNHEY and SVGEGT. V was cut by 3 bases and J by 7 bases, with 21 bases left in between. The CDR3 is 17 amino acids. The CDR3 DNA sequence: TGTGCCAGCAGTTATGTTCGGCAGGTCAAGACTGGTGAAAAACTGTTTTTT. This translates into CASSYVRQVKTGEKLFF.

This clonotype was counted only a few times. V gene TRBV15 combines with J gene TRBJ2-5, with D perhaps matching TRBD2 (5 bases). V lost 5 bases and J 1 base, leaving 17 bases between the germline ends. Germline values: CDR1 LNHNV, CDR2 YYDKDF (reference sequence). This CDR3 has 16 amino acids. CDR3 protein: CATSGGSSLPQETQYF. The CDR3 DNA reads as TGTGCCACCAGCGGAGGTAGTTCCCTTCCCCAAGAGACCCAGTACTTC. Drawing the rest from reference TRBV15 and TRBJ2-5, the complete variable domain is DAMVIQNPRYQVTQFGKPVTLSCSQTLNHNVMYWYQQKSSQAPKLLFHYYDKDFNNEADTPDNFQSRRPNTSFCFLDIRSPGLGDTAMYLCATSGGSSLPQETQYFGPGTRLLVL.

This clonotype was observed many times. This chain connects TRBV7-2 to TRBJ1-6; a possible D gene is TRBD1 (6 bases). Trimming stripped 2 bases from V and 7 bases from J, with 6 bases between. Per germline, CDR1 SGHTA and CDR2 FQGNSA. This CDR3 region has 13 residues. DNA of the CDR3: TGTGCCAGCAGCTTACAGGGGAATTCACCCCTCCACTTT. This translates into CASSLQGNSPLHF.

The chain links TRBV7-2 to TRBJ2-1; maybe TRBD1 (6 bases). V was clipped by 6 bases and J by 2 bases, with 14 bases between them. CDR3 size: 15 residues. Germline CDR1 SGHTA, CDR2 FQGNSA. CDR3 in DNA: TGTGCCAGCAGTTTCGACAGGTTAACCTACAATGAGCAGTTCTTC. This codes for CASSFDRLTYNEQFF.

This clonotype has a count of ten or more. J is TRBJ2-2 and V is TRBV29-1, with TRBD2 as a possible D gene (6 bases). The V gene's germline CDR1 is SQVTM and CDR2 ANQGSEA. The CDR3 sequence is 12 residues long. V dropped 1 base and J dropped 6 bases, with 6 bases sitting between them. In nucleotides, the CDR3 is TGCAGCGTTGAAGGGGAGGCCGGGGAGCTGTTTTTT. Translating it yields CSVEGEAGELFF.

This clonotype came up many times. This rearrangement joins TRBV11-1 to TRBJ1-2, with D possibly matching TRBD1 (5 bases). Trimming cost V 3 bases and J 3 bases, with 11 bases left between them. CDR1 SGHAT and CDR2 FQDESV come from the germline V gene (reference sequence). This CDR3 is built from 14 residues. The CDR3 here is CASSLAGTDYGYTF. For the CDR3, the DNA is TGTGCCAGCAGCTTGGCCGGGACGGACTATGGCTACACCTTC.

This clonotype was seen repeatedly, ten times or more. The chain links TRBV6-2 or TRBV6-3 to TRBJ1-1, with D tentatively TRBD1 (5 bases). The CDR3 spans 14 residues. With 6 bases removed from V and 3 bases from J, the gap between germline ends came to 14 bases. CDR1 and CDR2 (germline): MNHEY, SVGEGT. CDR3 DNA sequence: TGTGCCAGCAGCAGGGTCCCTCTGGACACTGAAGCTTTCTTT. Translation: CASSRVPLDTEAFF.

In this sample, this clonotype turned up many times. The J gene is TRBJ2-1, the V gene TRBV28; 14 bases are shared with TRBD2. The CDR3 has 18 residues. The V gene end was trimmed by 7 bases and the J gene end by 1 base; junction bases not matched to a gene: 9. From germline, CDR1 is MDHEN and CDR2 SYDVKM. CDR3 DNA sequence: TGTGCCAGCACCCTGACTAGCGGGGGGGCCCGGTCCTACAATGAGCAGTTCTTC. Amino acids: CASTLTSGGARSYNEQFF. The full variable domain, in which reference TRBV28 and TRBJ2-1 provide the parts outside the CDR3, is DVKVTQSSRYLVKRTGEKVFLECVQDMDHENMFWYRQDPGLGLRLIYFSYDVKMKEKGDIPEGYSVSREKKERFSLILESASTNQTSMYLCASTLTSGGARSYNEQFFGPGTRLTVL.

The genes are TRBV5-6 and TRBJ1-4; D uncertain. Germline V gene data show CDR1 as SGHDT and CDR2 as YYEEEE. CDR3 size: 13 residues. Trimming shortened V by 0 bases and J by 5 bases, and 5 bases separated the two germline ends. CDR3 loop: CASSLDPNEKLFF. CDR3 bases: TGTGCCAGCAGCTTGGACCCCAATGAAAAACTGTTTTTT.

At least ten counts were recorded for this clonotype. The CDR3 protein is CAGWDRGTEAFF. CDR3 in DNA: TGTGCCGGCTGGGACAGGGGGACTGAAGCTTTCTTT. V usage is TRBV28 and J usage is TRBJ1-1, with TRBD1 matching over 11 bases. The germline V gene has CDR1 MDHEN and CDR2 SYDVKM. The V and J ends lost 11 bases and 5 bases, in that order; junction bases with no gene match: 4. This CDR3 contains 12 residues.